This T cell receptor (beta chain) emerged from a study of Graves' ophthalmopathy and Graves' hyperthyroidism. The study amplified TCR beta CDR3 regions using RNA transcripts. The workflow started with a first-round RT-PCR run with HTBI primers and then moved on to a second-round multiplex PCR. TCRdb analysed the multiplex PCR reads with MiXCR anew, one entry per CDR3 protein. The sample includes about 1.1 million distinct CDR3 sequences, 36% of them seen just once. With respect to this clonotype: Its antigen is as yet unknown.

The evidence that diagnosis relied on was clinical symptoms, serum thyroxine, TRAb, thyroid ultrasound and orbital computed tomography. Germline V gives CDR1 LGHNA, CDR2 YSLEER. The CDR3 length is 16 residues. J was trimmed by 2 bases and V by 4 bases; bases with no gene match: 6. Findings of the study overall: The blood repertoire also included most expanded thyroid clonotypes above 0.001 frequency.

This chain links TRBV4-3 with TRBJ2-3, with 10 bases fitting TRBD2. The material sequenced was peripheral blood or thyroid tissue (not recorded which). The clonotype comes from an adult man with Graves' hyperthyroidism. CDR3 amino acids: CASSRYTSGNTDTQYF. The DNA for the CDR3 is TGCGCCAGCAGCCGATACACTAGCGGGAACACAGATACGCAGTATTTT.